A selection of T cell receptor beta chains follows, all from one sample in a study of shared clonotypes between healthy human individuals. The method was immunoSEQ multiplex PCR; TCRdb's version includes in-frame clones alone and lacks a portion of them. The data contain about 2.4 million clones, 93% of them singletons. The sample was naive CD4+ T cells from PBMCs. The source is a man aged 18 to 29 in good health. Some clones in this sample may be carry-over from other donors' samples. Each CDR3 is given with its conserved first and last residue. A D gene is named only where the DNA matches it firmly. The size of a clone is reported for some rows only, either as once, few or many, or as a class for expanded clones.

d_call,v_call,cdr3_length,clone_size,j_call,cdr3_aa,cdr3_nt
.,TRBV28,15,.,TRBJ2-1,CASSLRAPPYNEQFF,TGTGCCAGCAGTTTGAGGGCCCCCCCTTACAATGAGCAGTTCTTC
.,TRBV7-8,15,.,TRBJ2-7,CASSFTGIGSYEQYF,TGTGCCAGCAGCTTTACAGGGATAGGCTCCTACGAGCAGTACTTC
TRBD2,TRBV9,18,.,TRBJ2-7,CASSVGSRSGRAMGEQYF,TGTGCCAGCAGCGTAGGGTCCCGAAGCGGGAGGGCAATGGGGGAGCAGTACTTC
TRBD2,TRBV9,17,.,TRBJ2-6,CASSARLAGAGANVLTF,TGTGCCAGCAGCGCCAGACTAGCGGGAGCTGGGGCCAACGTCCTGACTTTC
.,TRBV2,13,.,TRBJ1-1,CASWGLRGPEAFF,TGTGCCAGCTGGGGTTTGCGGGGACCCGAAGCTTTCTTT
.,TRBV29-1,13,few,TRBJ1-2,CSVAGNQRYGYTF,TGCAGCGTCGCAGGGAATCAGCGCTATGGCTACACCTTC
.,TRBV19,18,.,TRBJ2-6,CASSIGGTEFSGANVLTF,TGTGCCAGTAGTATAGGCGGGACCGAATTCTCTGGGGCCAACGTCCTGACTTTC
TRBD1,TRBV15,13,.,TRBJ1-2,CATRGTANYGYTF,TGTGCCACCAGGGGGACAGCCAACTATGGCTACACCTTC
TRBD1,TRBV19,12,.,TRBJ2-7,CASSKQGGEQYF,TGTGCCAGTAGTAAACAGGGGGGCGAGCAGTACTTC
.,TRBV12-5,13,few,TRBJ1-1,CASGIGQNTEAFF,TGTGCTAGTGGTATCGGACAAAACACTGAAGCTTTCTTT
TRBD1,TRBV28,15,.,TRBJ1-2,CASNDRGRGFYGYTF,TGTGCCAGCAACGACCGGGGCAGGGGGTTCTATGGCTACACCTTC
TRBD1,TRBV2,16,.,TRBJ1-5,CASRGGGTGLGQPQHF,TGTGCCAGCAGGGGGGGTGGGACAGGGCTTGGTCAGCCCCAGCATTTT
.,TRBV7-2,16,.,TRBJ2-1,CASSLGLARRYNEQFF,TGTGCCAGCAGCTTAGGACTGGCTAGGCGATACAATGAGCAGTTCTTC
TRBD1,TRBV27,14,.,TRBJ1-1,CASSPRTGRAEAFF,TGTGCCAGCAGTCCTCGGACAGGGCGGGCTGAAGCTTTCTTT
.,TRBV18,15,.,TRBJ2-7,CASSNLQGISYEQYF,TGTGCCAGCTCGAATCTACAGGGTATTTCCTACGAGCAGTACTTC
.,TRBV2,14,.,TRBJ2-2,CASRTGLITGELFF,TGTGCCAGCAGGACAGGACTAATCACCGGGGAGCTGTTTTTT
TRBD2,TRBV9,15,once,TRBJ2-3,CASSVSGSSTDTQYF,TGTGCCAGCAGCGTTAGCGGGAGTAGCACAGATACGCAGTATTTT
TRBD1,TRBV10-1,15,.,TRBJ1-1,CASSPGQAGATEAFF,TGCGCCAGCAGCCCAGGACAGGCCGGGGCCACTGAAGCTTTCTTT
.,TRBV6-5,16,.,TRBJ1-2,CASSYDLTTVAYGYTF,TGTGCCAGCAGTTACGACCTAACGACAGTAGCCTATGGCTACACCTTC
.,TRBV6-6,15,once,TRBJ1-2,CASSYFRGSHYGYTF,TGTGCCAGCAGTTACTTTAGGGGCAGCCACTATGGCTACACCTTC
.,TRBV5-1,13,.,TRBJ1-5,CASSLAGGEPQHF,TGCGCCAGCAGCTTGGCCGGTGGGGAGCCCCAGCATTTT
.,TRBV18,13,.,TRBJ2-5,CASSPQEQETQYF,TGTGCCAGCTCACCACAGGAGCAAGAGACCCAGTACTTC
.,TRBV7-9,12,.,TRBJ2-4,CASSLSGYIQYF,TGTGCCAGCAGCTTATCGGGGTACATTCAGTACTTC
.,TRBV28,16,.,TRBJ2-2,CASSLWPAANTGELFF,TGTGCCAGCAGTTTATGGCCAGCGGCGAACACCGGGGAGCTGTTTTTT
.,TRBV6-1,17,.,TRBJ2-7,CASSVYLWTEAPYEQYF,TGTGCCAGCAGTGTTTACCTTTGGACAGAGGCTCCCTACGAGCAGTACTTC
.,TRBV28,17,once,TRBJ1-1,CASSLIGPVPGRTEAFF,TGTGCCAGCAGTCTGATTGGCCCCGTCCCAGGGCGCACTGAAGCTTTCTTT
.,TRBV2,13,few,TRBJ1-3,CASSPQSGNTIYF,TGTGCCAGCAGTCCCCAGAGTGGAAACACCATATATTTT
.,TRBV6-5,15,.,TRBJ2-3,CASSYSGTGTDTQYF,TGTGCCAGCAGTTACTCAGGCACAGGGACAGATACGCAGTATTTT
.,TRBV29-1,11,.,TRBJ2-3,CSVESGDTQYF,TGCAGCGTTGAAAGCGGAGATACGCAGTATTTT
.,TRBV11-2,13,.,TRBJ1-1,CASSPVRNTEAFF,TGTGCCAGCAGCCCGGTGAGGAACACTGAAGCTTTCTTT
.,TRBV4-1,13,.,TRBJ2-5,CASSRRGSETQYF,TGCGCCAGCAGCCGAAGGGGGTCCGAGACCCAGTACTTC
.,TRBV6-5,13,once,TRBJ1-1,CASSNSQNTEAFF,TGTGCCAGCAGTAATTCACAGAACACTGAAGCTTTCTTT
.,TRBV7-9,15,.,TRBJ2-7,CASSPNLAIPYEQYF,TGTGCCAGCAGCCCAAATCTCGCAATTCCCTACGAGCAGTACTTC
.,TRBV5-1,16,.,TRBJ2-7,CASSLGVSVKGYEQYF,TGCGCCAGCAGCTTGGGGGTCTCGGTGAAGGGGTACGAGCAGTACTTC
.,TRBV4-1,13,.,TRBJ2-3,CASSRLREDTQYF,TGCGCCAGCAGCCGCCTCAGGGAAGATACGCAGTATTTT
.,TRBV6-1,14,.,TRBJ2-4,CASGGLGYQNIQYF,TGTGCCAGCGGGGGGCTAGGTTATCAAAACATTCAGTACTTC
.,TRBV28,16,.,TRBJ2-7,CASSLPGWGGVSEQYF,TGTGCCAGCAGTTTGCCGGGTTGGGGAGGCGTCTCCGAGCAGTACTTC
.,TRBV28,14,.,TRBJ1-5,CASSFLVSNQPQHF,TGTGCCAGCAGTTTTTTAGTTAGCAATCAGCCCCAGCATTTT
.,TRBV7-2,17,few,TRBJ1-1,CASSTQGPSPRNTEAFF,TGTGCCAGCAGCACACAGGGACCATCCCCCCGGAACACTGAAGCTTTCTTT
.,TRBV7-6,13,.,TRBJ2-2,CASSLDVSGELFF,TGTGCCAGCAGCTTAGACGTGAGCGGGGAGCTGTTTTTT